This entry describes one T cell receptor (beta chain). This sample is drawn from a study of Tregs in tolerant kidney transplant recipients. Unstimulated regulatory T cells (CD4+CD25+CD127-), CD4+CD25- non-regulatory cells, CD4 and CD8 cells were FACS-sorted from thawed PBMCs. Data came from immunoSEQ multiplex PCR; TCRdb stores just in-frame clones and leaves some out. The sample lists some 70,000 clones; roughly 84% were seen once. J gave up 6 bases and V 3 bases, and 8 bases lay outside the gene matches. Germline CDR1 is LNHDA and CDR2 is SQIVND (reference sequence). The CDR3 covers 16 residues. Material for sequencing was CD4+ T cells from blood. The chain uses TRBV19 and TRBJ1-1, with 12 bases aligning to TRBD1. This receptor was taken from a human donor in good health. This chain's CDR3 is CASSIGSGQGASEAFF. CDR3 DNA: TGTGCCAGTAGTATTGGTTCGGGACAGGGGGCCTCTGAAGCTTTCTTT.